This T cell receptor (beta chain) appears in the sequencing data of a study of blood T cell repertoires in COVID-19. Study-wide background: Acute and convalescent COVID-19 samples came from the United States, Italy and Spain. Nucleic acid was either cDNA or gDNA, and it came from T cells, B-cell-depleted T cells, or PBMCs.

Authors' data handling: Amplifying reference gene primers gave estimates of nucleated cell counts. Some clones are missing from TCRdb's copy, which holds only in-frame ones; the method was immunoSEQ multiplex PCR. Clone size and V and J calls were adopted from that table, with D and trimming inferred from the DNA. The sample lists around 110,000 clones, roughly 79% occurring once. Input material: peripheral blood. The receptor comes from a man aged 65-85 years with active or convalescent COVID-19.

This CDR3 is CSASRGAGGNTEAFF. CDR3 DNA: TGCAGTGCTAGTCGGGGGGCCGGGGGGAACACTGAAGCTTTCTTT. The V call is TRBV20-1, the J call TRBJ1-1, with a weak D call TRBD1 (6 bases). There are 15 residues in the CDR3. The ends were cut back, 3 bases at V and 1 base at J, with 15 bases in the middle. Germline CDR1 and CDR2: DFQATT and SNEGSKA (reference sequence).